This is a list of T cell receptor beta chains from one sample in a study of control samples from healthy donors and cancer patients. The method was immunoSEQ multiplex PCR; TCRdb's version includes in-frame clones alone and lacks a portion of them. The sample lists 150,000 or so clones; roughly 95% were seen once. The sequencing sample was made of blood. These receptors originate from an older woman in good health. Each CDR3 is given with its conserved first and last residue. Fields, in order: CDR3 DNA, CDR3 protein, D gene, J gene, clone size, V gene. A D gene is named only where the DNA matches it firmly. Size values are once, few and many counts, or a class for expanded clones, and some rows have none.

CDR3 DNA: TGCGCCAGCAGCTGGGGGGCTGGGGCCAACGTCCTGACTTTC; CDR3 protein: CASSWGAGANVLTF; D gene: -; J gene: TRBJ2-6; clone size: -; V gene: TRBV5-1
CDR3 DNA: TGTGCCAGTATAGGGTCCAAGTCCGGGGAGCTGTTTTTT; CDR3 protein: CASIGSKSGELFF; D gene: -; J gene: TRBJ2-2; clone size: -; V gene: TRBV19
CDR3 DNA: TGCGCCAGCAGCCAAGCCCCGGGGGGACAGTCCCCCCAAGAGACCCAGTACTTC; CDR3 protein: CASSQAPGGQSPQETQYF; D gene: -; J gene: TRBJ2-5; clone size: few; V gene: TRBV4-1
CDR3 DNA: TGTGCCAGCAGTTTTATCGGGGACGAGCAGTACTTC; CDR3 protein: CASSFIGDEQYF; D gene: -; J gene: TRBJ2-7; clone size: -; V gene: TRBV7-9
CDR3 DNA: TGCAGCGTTGAAGACAGGGGGCTCTATGAGCAGTTCTTC; CDR3 protein: CSVEDRGLYEQFF; D gene: TRBD1; J gene: TRBJ2-1; clone size: -; V gene: TRBV29-1
CDR3 DNA: TGTGCCAGCAGCTTAGGGGGAGCCACAGATACGCAGTATTTT; CDR3 protein: CASSLGGATDTQYF; D gene: -; J gene: TRBJ2-3; clone size: -; V gene: TRBV7-9
CDR3 DNA: TGTGCCAGCAGCCCGGGACAGAAGAACGAAAAACTGTTTTTT; CDR3 protein: CASSPGQKNEKLFF; D gene: TRBD1; J gene: TRBJ1-4; clone size: -; V gene: TRBV5-4
CDR3 DNA: TGTGCCAGAAGCTTGATGGAGGGGAATGGTAACTATGGCTACACCTTC; CDR3 protein: CARSLMEGNGNYGYTF; D gene: -; J gene: TRBJ1-2; clone size: -; V gene: TRBV5-3
CDR3 DNA: TGTGCCAGCAGCTCCGGACAGGGTAGCACTGAAGCTTTCTTT; CDR3 protein: CASSSGQGSTEAFF; D gene: TRBD1; J gene: TRBJ1-1; clone size: -; V gene: TRBV7-3
CDR3 DNA: TGTGCCAGCAGCCCCAGGGGGGCCCATGGCTACACCTTC; CDR3 protein: CASSPRGAHGYTF; D gene: TRBD1; J gene: TRBJ1-2; clone size: -; V gene: TRBV13
CDR3 DNA: TGTGCCAGCAGCCCCCGGACAGGGGAGGAGACCCAGTACTTC; CDR3 protein: CASSPRTGEETQYF; D gene: TRBD1; J gene: TRBJ2-5; clone size: -; V gene: TRBV5-4
CDR3 DNA: TGTGCCATCAGTGCTAACCGGGACAGCTATGGCTACACCTTC; CDR3 protein: CAISANRDSYGYTF; D gene: TRBD1; J gene: TRBJ1-2; clone size: -; V gene: TRBV10-3
CDR3 DNA: TGTGCCATTCGGAACGACAGGGTGTTTCCCGATGAGCAGTTCTTC; CDR3 protein: CAIRNDRVFPDEQFF; D gene: TRBD1; J gene: TRBJ2-1; clone size: -; V gene: TRBV2
CDR3 DNA: TGTGCCAGCAGCGGGCGAGTCGGGGGGGAAAGATACAATGAGCAGTTCTTC; CDR3 protein: CASSGRVGGERYNEQFF; D gene: TRBD2; J gene: TRBJ2-1; clone size: -; V gene: TRBV7-9
CDR3 DNA: TGTGCCAGCAGTCGACCGCCGAACACTGAAGCTTTCTTT; CDR3 protein: CASSRPPNTEAFF; D gene: -; J gene: TRBJ1-1; clone size: -; V gene: TRBV6-5
CDR3 DNA: TGTGCCAGCAGCTTTGACAGGGACCAGCCCCAGCATTTT; CDR3 protein: CASSFDRDQPQHF; D gene: TRBD1; J gene: TRBJ1-5; clone size: -; V gene: TRBV12-3/TRBV12-4
CDR3 DNA: TGTGCCAGCAGCTTAACTACCTTTCCTAACTATGGCTACACCTTC; CDR3 protein: CASSLTTFPNYGYTF; D gene: -; J gene: TRBJ1-2; clone size: -; V gene: TRBV5-6
CDR3 DNA: TGTGCCAGCAGCCAAGGGGGGCATAGCAATCAGCCCCAGCATTTT; CDR3 protein: CASSQGGHSNQPQHF; D gene: -; J gene: TRBJ1-5; clone size: -; V gene: TRBV3-1/TRBV3-2
CDR3 DNA: TGTGCTTGGGGTTGGGGGCTAGGGGGGGGCTTGGGGGAGACCCAGTACTTC; CDR3 protein: CAWGWGLGGGLGETQYF; D gene: -; J gene: TRBJ2-5; clone size: once; V gene: TRBV12-5
CDR3 DNA: TGCGCCAGCAGCCAAAATGGGGGCCTGGGAGGCTATGGCTACACCTTC; CDR3 protein: CASSQNGGLGGYGYTF; D gene: -; J gene: TRBJ1-2; clone size: -; V gene: TRBV4-3
CDR3 DNA: TGTGCCAGCACCGACAGCTTGAACACTGAAGCTTTCTTT; CDR3 protein: CASTDSLNTEAFF; D gene: -; J gene: TRBJ1-1; clone size: few; V gene: TRBV6-6
CDR3 DNA: TGTGCCAGCAGCCAATATGCAGGGACTGGGGCCAACGTCCTGACTTTC; CDR3 protein: CASSQYAGTGANVLTF; D gene: -; J gene: TRBJ2-6; clone size: -; V gene: TRBV27
CDR3 DNA: TGTGCCAGCAGTTACTCCGGTACGGACTATGGCTACACCTTC; CDR3 protein: CASSYSGTDYGYTF; D gene: -; J gene: TRBJ1-2; clone size: -; V gene: TRBV6-5
CDR3 DNA: TGTGCCAGCAGCCGGGGACTAGCGGGGGGTATCTACGAGCAGTACTTC; CDR3 protein: CASSRGLAGGIYEQYF; D gene: TRBD2; J gene: TRBJ2-7; clone size: -; V gene: TRBV14
CDR3 DNA: TGTGCCAGCTCACCTGCCTCGGTTGCCATGAAAGAGACCCAGTACTTC; CDR3 protein: CASSPASVAMKETQYF; D gene: -; J gene: TRBJ2-5; clone size: once; V gene: TRBV18
CDR3 DNA: TGTGCCAGCAGCTTGGTTGATTTTATGGGCAATCAGCCCCAGCATTTT; CDR3 protein: CASSLVDFMGNQPQHF; D gene: -; J gene: TRBJ1-5; clone size: -; V gene: TRBV5-8
CDR3 DNA: TGTGCCAGCAGCCTGGAGGACACGGGAAACACCATATATTTT; CDR3 protein: CASSLEDTGNTIYF; D gene: -; J gene: TRBJ1-3; clone size: -; V gene: TRBV13
CDR3 DNA: TGTGCCAGCTCACCAGGGGATGGAAACACCATATATTTT; CDR3 protein: CASSPGDGNTIYF; D gene: -; J gene: TRBJ1-3; clone size: -; V gene: TRBV18
CDR3 DNA: TGTGCCAGCAGCGTAGCTGTGAACACTGAAGCTTTCTTT; CDR3 protein: CASSVAVNTEAFF; D gene: -; J gene: TRBJ1-1; clone size: -; V gene: TRBV9
CDR3 DNA: TGTGCCAGCAGCGGGGGGGAGCATCAGACCCAGTACTTC; CDR3 protein: CASSGGEHQTQYF; D gene: -; J gene: TRBJ2-5; clone size: once; V gene: TRBV9
CDR3 DNA: TGTGCCATCAGTGAGTCGGGGGGCGTCTATGGCTACACCTTC; CDR3 protein: CAISESGGVYGYTF; D gene: -; J gene: TRBJ1-2; clone size: -; V gene: TRBV10-3
CDR3 DNA: TGTGCCAGCAGTGAGGAGGGGAACACTGAAGCTTTCTTT; CDR3 protein: CASSEEGNTEAFF; D gene: -; J gene: TRBJ1-1; clone size: -; V gene: TRBV25-1
CDR3 DNA: TGTGCCAGCTCACCGGGGACAGGGTTGGATGGCTACACCTTC; CDR3 protein: CASSPGTGLDGYTF; D gene: TRBD1; J gene: TRBJ1-2; clone size: -; V gene: TRBV18